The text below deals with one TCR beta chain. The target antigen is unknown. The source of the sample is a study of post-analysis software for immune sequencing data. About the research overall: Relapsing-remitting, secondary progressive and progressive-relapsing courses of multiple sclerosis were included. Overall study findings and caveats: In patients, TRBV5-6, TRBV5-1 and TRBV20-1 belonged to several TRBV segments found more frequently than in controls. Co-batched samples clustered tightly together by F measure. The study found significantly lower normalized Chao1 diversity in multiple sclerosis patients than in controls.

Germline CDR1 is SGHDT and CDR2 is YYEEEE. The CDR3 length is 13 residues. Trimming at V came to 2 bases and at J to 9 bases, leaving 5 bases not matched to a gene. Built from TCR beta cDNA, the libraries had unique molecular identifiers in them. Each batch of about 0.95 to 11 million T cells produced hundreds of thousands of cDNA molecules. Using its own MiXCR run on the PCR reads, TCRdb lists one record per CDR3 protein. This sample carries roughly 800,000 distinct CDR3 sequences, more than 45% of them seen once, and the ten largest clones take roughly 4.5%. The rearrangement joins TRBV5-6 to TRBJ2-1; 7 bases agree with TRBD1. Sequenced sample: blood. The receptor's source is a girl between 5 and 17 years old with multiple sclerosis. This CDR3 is CASSLQGIGEQFF. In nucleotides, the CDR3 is TGTGCCAGCAGCTTACAGGGGATCGGTGAGCAGTTCTTC. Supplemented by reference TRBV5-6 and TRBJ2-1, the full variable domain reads DAGVTQSPTHLIKTRGQQVTLRCSPKSGHDTVSWYQQALGQGPQFIFQYYEEEERQRGNFPDRFSGHQFPNYSSELNVNALLLGDSALYLCASSLQGIGEQFFGPGTRLTVL.